Below, 31 T cell receptor beta chains from the same sample are listed, as sequenced in a study of T cells in lung cancer brain metastases. The repertoire was sequenced with immunoSEQ multiplex PCR; TCRdb's copy has only in-frame clones and lacks some. This table has some 5,000 clones, more than 70% appearing once. Sample: tumor tissue from a brain metastasis. The source is a woman aged 45-65 years with non-small cell lung cancer that had spread to the brain.

The chain recombines TRBV4-2 with TRBJ2-7, with 8 bases lining up with TRBD2. This CDR3 contains 17 residues. Germline V CDR1 and CDR2: LGHNA, YNFKEQ. J gave up 0 bases and V 4 bases, and 11 bases lay outside the gene matches. The CDR3 loop is CASSPEGVAGLSYEQYF. CDR3 in DNA: TGTGCCAGCAGCCCAGAGGGGGTAGCGGGACTCTCCTACGAGCAGTACTTC.

This clone has more than one count but fewer than ten. The chain employs TRBV30 and TRBJ2-1; the D is unclear. Germline CDR1 and CDR2: GTSNPN and SVGIG (reference sequence). V was pared by 1 base and J by 3 bases, with 4 bases between. The CDR3 consists of 12 residues. The CDR3 is CAWSAHYNEQFF. In DNA form, the CDR3 reads TGTGCCTGGAGTGCCCACTACAATGAGCAGTTCTTC.

This clone has more than one count but fewer than ten. The chain recombines TRBV7-2 with TRBJ2-7; the match to TRBD2 covers 13 bases. The CDR3 runs to 16 residues. The germline gives CDR1 SGHTA, CDR2 FQGNSA. V lost 5 bases and J lost 2; bases outside the gene matches: 6. The CDR3 here is CASSQSGLAGTYEQYF. The CDR3 bases are TGTGCCAGCAGCCAATCGGGACTAGCGGGGACCTACGAGCAGTACTTC.

The rearrangement joins TRBV11-2 to TRBJ2-7; D may be TRBD1 (6 bases). Germline V gene data show CDR1 as SGHAT and CDR2 as FQNNGV. The ends were cut back, 1 base at V and 6 bases at J, with 10 bases in the middle. The CDR3 has 13 amino acids. The CDR3 protein is CASSLGLGGEQYF. The CDR3 nucleotides are TGTGCCAGCAGCTTAGGGCTAGGGGGCGAGCAGTACTTC.

The sample holds a few counts of this clone. The chain has TRBV5-6 and TRBJ2-1; unclear D gene. From germline, CDR1 is SGHDT and CDR2 YYEEEE. The CDR3 is made up of 15 amino acids. The V end lost 2 bases, the J end lost 0 bases, and 9 bases lay between the germline ends. The CDR3 DNA follows: TGTGCCAGCAGCTTCGGGTGGGGCTCCTACAATGAGCAGTTCTTC. Protein: CASSFGWGSYNEQFF.

This CDR3 reads CASSKAGGYKETQYF. In DNA form, the CDR3 reads TGTGCCAGCAGCAAAGCTGGGGGATACAAAGAGACCCAGTACTTC. The chain couples TRBV21-1 to TRBJ2-5. TRBV21-1 is recorded as a pseudogene. The CDR3 is made up of 15 amino acids.

V and J are TRBV2 and TRBJ1-1; D is ambiguous. CDR1 is SNHLY and CDR2 is FYNNEI in the germline V gene. Trimming shortened V by 7 bases and J by 6 bases, and 12 bases separated the two germline ends. This CDR3 is built from 12 residues. The CDR3 DNA sequence: TGTGCCAGCAATCGAGGGTTAGCTGAAGCTTTCTTT. Amino acids: CASNRGLAEAFF.

The rearrangement links TRBV6-5 to TRBJ1-2; D perhaps matches TRBD1 (6 bases). Trimming took 4 bases from V and 8 from J, leaving 17 bases between them. Germline-derived CDR1 and CDR2 are MNHEY and SVGAGI. The CDR3 runs to 14 residues. The CDR3: CASSSGRGFAGYTF. The CDR3 DNA reads TGTGCCAGCAGTTCGGGCAGGGGTTTTGCCGGCTACACCTTC.

In DNA, the CDR3 is TGCGCCAGCAGCTCTCGACTAGCCTCAGATACGCAGTATTTT. Its protein is CASSSRLASDTQYF. The chain couples TRBV5-1 to TRBJ2-3, with TRBD2 identical over 7 bases. The CDR3 is 14 amino acids. V gave up 3 bases and J gave up 4 bases; unmatched junction bases: 5. CDR1 is SGHRS, CDR2 YFSETQ, per germline.

The chain recombines TRBV2 with TRBJ2-1; D not certain. V lost 6 bases to trimming and J lost 4 bases, with 1 base between them. Germline V lookup: CDR1 SNHLY, CDR2 FYNNEI. This CDR3 is 10 amino acids long. Written as DNA, the CDR3 is TGTGCCAGCAGGTACAATGAGCAGTTCTTC. Its translation is CASRYNEQFF.

The chain couples TRBV19 to TRBJ2-5; 11 bases are a match to TRBD1. Germline values: CDR1 LNHDA, CDR2 SQIVND (reference sequence). J gave up 1 base and V 1 base, and 5 bases lay outside the gene matches. This CDR3 is 17 amino acids long. DNA for the CDR3: TGTGCCAGTAGTATAGGGGGACAGGGGGTCGCCCAAGAGACCCAGTACTTC. It encodes CASSIGGQGVAQETQYF. Looking up the rest from reference TRBV19 and TRBJ2-5 gives the full variable domain: DGGITQSPKYLFRKEGQNVTLSCEQNLNHDAMYWYRQDPGQGLRLIYYSQIVNDFQKGDIAEGYSVSREKKESFPLTVTSAQKNPTAFYLCASSIGGQGVAQETQYFGPGTRLLVL.

The chain has TRBV28 and TRBJ2-7; 7 bases align to TRBD2. From germline, CDR1 is MDHEN and CDR2 SYDVKM. The CDR3 is 14 residues long. V was clipped by 4 bases and J by 2 bases; unmatched bases: 5. Here the CDR3 reads CASSSGTTPYEQYF. The CDR3 DNA is TGTGCCAGCAGTTCCGGGACTACCCCCTACGAGCAGTACTTC.

The V and J genes are TRBV28 and TRBJ1-5; D remains unclear. CDR3 length: 12 amino acids. Trimming stripped 8 bases from V and 5 bases from J, with 10 bases between. CDR1 and CDR2 from the germline V gene are MDHEN and SYDVKM. CDR3: CASLKGYQPQHF. DNA of the CDR3: TGTGCCAGCCTCAAGGGATATCAGCCCCAGCATTTT.

The rearrangement uses TRBV7-6 and TRBJ2-7, with a possible D match to TRBD1 (5 bases). The CDR3 covers 13 residues. Germline CDR1 reads SGHVS; CDR2 reads FNYEAQ. Trimming cost V 5 bases and J 2 bases, with 10 bases left between them. CDR3 sequence: CASSPQGPYEQYF. In nucleotides, the CDR3 is TGTGCCAGCAGCCCCCAGGGCCCCTACGAGCAGTACTTC.

This clone was seen once. The V and J genes are TRBV7-2 and TRBJ2-2; 10 bases are shared with TRBD1. V shed 0 bases, J shed 3 bases, and the junction held 1 base outside the gene matches. The CDR3 loop spans 16 amino acids. Germline V gene sequence: CDR1 SGHTA, CDR2 FQGNSA. In DNA, the CDR3 is TGTGCCAGCAGCTTAGCGGGGACAGGGGACACCGGGGAGCTGTTTTTT. It is translated as CASSLAGTGDTGELFF.

The gene calls are TRBV25-1 and TRBJ2-7; D gene unclear. Trimming left V 5 bases short and J 2 bases short, with 4 bases between. This CDR3 has 11 amino acids. Germline assignment: CDR1 MGHDK and CDR2 SYGVNS. DNA for the CDR3: TGTGCCAGCAGTTCCCCCTACGAGCAGTACTTC. This translates into CASSSPYEQYF.

The chain joins TRBV7-2 to TRBJ2-5, with TRBD2 identical over 10 bases. This CDR3 is 18 amino acids long. The germline CDR1 and CDR2 sequences are SGHTA and FQGNSA. Germline trimming cut 0 bases from V and 5 bases from J; bases unmatched to any gene: 12. The CDR3: CASSLARVSGRATETQYF. Here the CDR3 DNA reads TGTGCCAGCAGCTTAGCCCGGGTGAGCGGGAGGGCTACGGAGACCCAGTACTTC.

This chain joins TRBV18 and TRBJ1-1; D call uncertain. The ends were cut back, 5 bases at V and 0 bases at J, with 4 bases in the middle. The V gene's germline CDR1 is KGHSH and CDR2 LQKENI. There are 12 residues in the CDR3. The CDR3 reads CASSVVNTEAFF. CDR3 coding DNA: TGTGCCAGCTCAGTTGTGAACACTGAAGCTTTCTTT.

This clone was picked up a small number of times. This sequence joins TRBV14 and TRBJ1-5; D remains ambiguous. V was clipped by 3 bases and J by 0 bases, with 6 bases between them. This CDR3 spans 14 amino acids. Germline values: CDR1 SGHDN, CDR2 FVKESK. CDR3 loop: CASSQRHSNQPQHF. The CDR3 region has the DNA TGTGCCAGCAGCCAGAGGCATAGCAATCAGCCCCAGCATTTT.

This clone was counted a single time. CDR3 residues: CASSIDPGANHEQYF. For the CDR3, the DNA is TGTGCCAGTAGTATAGATCCGGGGGCGAACCACGAGCAGTACTTC. The rearrangement joins TRBV19 to TRBJ2-7; the D gene could be TRBD1 or TRBD2 (6 bases each). The V end was cut by 0 bases, the J end by 5 bases, with 14 bases between. The CDR3 covers 15 residues. Germline V gene sequence: CDR1 LNHDA, CDR2 SQIVND (reference sequence).

This sequence joins TRBV30 and TRBJ2-5, with 10 bases identical to TRBD2. With 4 bases clipped from V and 2 bases from J, the junction kept 7 bases outside the gene matches. This CDR3 is 15 amino acids long. Looked up from germline, CDR1 is GTSNPN and CDR2 is SVGIG (reference sequence). CDR3 sequence reads: CAWTSGGGVQETQYF. For the CDR3, the DNA is TGTGCCTGGACTAGCGGGGGAGGGGTACAAGAGACCCAGTACTTC.

In DNA, the CDR3 is TGCAGTGCTAGAGACTTAGCCTCGCAGTATTTT. Translated, it gives CSARDLASQYF. The rearrangement uses TRBV20-1 and TRBJ2-3; D is ambiguous. CDR3 size: 11 residues. Germline V lookup: CDR1 DFQATT, CDR2 SNEGSKA (reference sequence). V dropped 0 bases and J dropped 10 bases, with 8 bases sitting between them.

The genes are TRBV5-6 and TRBJ1-1, with TRBD1 as a possible D gene (6 bases). Germline V lookup: CDR1 SGHDT, CDR2 YYEEEE. V dropped 0 bases and J dropped 10 bases, with 10 bases sitting between them. The CDR3 covers 12 residues. CDR3 amino acids: CASSLDRVGAFF. The CDR3 bases are TGTGCCAGCAGCTTGGACAGGGTGGGAGCTTTCTTT.

The chain employs TRBV6-8 and TRBJ2-7; maybe TRBD1 (6 bases). Germline CDR1 and CDR2: MNHGY and SAAAGT. The CDR3 contains 13 residues. V was trimmed by 10 bases and J by 0 bases, leaving 13 bases between them. The CDR3 here is CANPTGSSYEQYF. The CDR3 nucleotides are TGTGCCAACCCGACAGGAAGCTCCTACGAGCAGTACTTC.

The rearrangement joins TRBV30 to TRBJ2-4; TRBD1 agrees at 8 bases. J gave up 1 base and V 4 bases, and 6 bases lay outside the gene matches. The CDR3 length is 15 residues. The germline gives CDR1 GTSNPN, CDR2 SVGIG (reference sequence). The CDR3 region is CAWTDRVVAKNIQYF. The CDR3 DNA reads as TGTGCCTGGACGGACAGGGTTGTTGCCAAAAACATTCAGTACTTC.

This chain joins TRBV6-5 and TRBJ1-1, with 8 bases identical to TRBD1. V gave up 10 bases and J gave up 5 bases; unmatched junction bases: 12. Germline V CDR1 and CDR2: MNHEY, SVGAGI. The CDR3 covers 14 residues. The CDR3 reads CAIKASGGGTEAFF. CDR3 DNA sequence: TGTGCCATCAAAGCCTCAGGGGGCGGAACTGAAGCTTTCTTT.

The chain recombines TRBV7-3 with TRBJ2-1, with TRBD2 matching over 8 bases. Trimming removed 2 bases from V and 2 bases from J; junction bases left unmatched: 5. The CDR3 is 16 amino acids. Germline V gene lookup returns CDR1 SGHTA and CDR2 FQGTGA. The CDR3 sequence is CASSLVPGRAYNEQFF. CDR3 sequence (DNA): TGTGCCAGCAGCTTAGTTCCCGGGAGGGCCTACAATGAGCAGTTCTTC.

This clone is categorized as medium-sized. The chain combines TRBV28 with TRBJ1-1, with TRBD1 identical over 9 bases. V was clipped by 6 bases and J by 3 bases; unmatched bases: 17. The CDR3 has 18 amino acids. Germline CDR1 is MDHEN and CDR2 is SYDVKM. The CDR3 sequence is CASSPLGTGPTGDTEAFF. The CDR3, as DNA: TGTGCCAGCAGCCCCCTCGGGACAGGGCCAACGGGTGACACTGAAGCTTTCTTT.

This chain links TRBV5-1 with TRBJ1-1; no definite D call. Germline assignment: CDR1 SGHRS and CDR2 YFSETQ. The V end lost 2 bases, the J end lost 3 bases, and 11 bases lay between the germline ends. The CDR3 has 14 residues. CDR3 sequence (DNA): TGCGCCAGCAGCTTCGAAAGCTTGTACACTGAAGCTTTCTTT. It codes for CASSFESLYTEAFF.

V is TRBV9 and J is TRBJ1-1; possibly TRBD1 for D (6 bases). Germline V gives CDR1 SGDLS, CDR2 YYNGEE. The CDR3 sequence is 14 residues long. With 0 bases removed from V and 2 bases from J, the gap between germline ends came to 8 bases. The chain's CDR3 is CASSVDGGNTEAFF. In nucleotides, the CDR3 is TGTGCCAGCAGCGTAGATGGGGGCAACACTGAAGCTTTCTTT.

This clone was seen a handful of times. The V and J genes are TRBV15 and TRBJ1-1; tentative D call: TRBD1 (5 bases). CDR1 and CDR2 (germline): LNHNV, YYDKDF (reference sequence). The V end was cut by 2 bases, the J end by 0 bases, with 19 bases between. This CDR3 region has 18 residues. In nucleotides, the CDR3 is TGTGCCACCAGCAGAAGTATACGGGAGGGGCCTCTGAACACTGAAGCTTTCTTT. Encoded protein: CATSRSIREGPLNTEAFF. The whole variable domain, filled in from reference TRBV15 and TRBJ1-1, reads DAMVIQNPRYQVTQFGKPVTLSCSQTLNHNVMYWYQQKSSQAPKLLFHYYDKDFNNEADTPDNFQSRRPNTSFCFLDIRSPGLGDTAMYLCATSRSIREGPLNTEAFFGQGTRLTVV.